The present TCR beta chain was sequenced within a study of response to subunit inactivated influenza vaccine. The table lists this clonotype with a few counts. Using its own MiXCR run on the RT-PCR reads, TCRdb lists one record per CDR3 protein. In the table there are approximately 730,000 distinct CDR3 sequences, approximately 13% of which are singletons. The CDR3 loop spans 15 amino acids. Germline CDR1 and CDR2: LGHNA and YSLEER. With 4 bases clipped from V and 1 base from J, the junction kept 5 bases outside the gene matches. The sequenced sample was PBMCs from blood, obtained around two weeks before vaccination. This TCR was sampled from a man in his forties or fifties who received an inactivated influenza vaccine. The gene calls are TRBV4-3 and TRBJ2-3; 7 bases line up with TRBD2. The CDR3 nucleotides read TGCGCCAGCAGCCGGGAGGCGGGAGGCACAGATACGCAGTATTTT. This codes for CASSREAGGTDTQYF.